This TCR beta chain was profiled in a study of T-cell reconstitution after alpha-beta-depleted transplantation in children. With V trimmed by 8 bases and J by 5 bases, 12 bases remained unmatched. Germline CDR1 and CDR2: MNHNS and SASEGT. CDR3 length: 15 residues. A library of TCRbeta sequences, prepared with unique molecular identifiers, was generated. TCRdb re-called the PCR reads through MiXCR, storing one row per CDR3 protein. Among about 270,000 distinct CDR3 sequences, approximately 9.6% were seen once, and the ten largest hold around a tenth. The chain couples TRBV6-1 to TRBJ2-5, with 9 bases identical to TRBD1. The receptor's source is a human donor who donated a stem cell graft to a child with SCID. The sample here was PBMCs from the stem cell graft donor, taken from the stem cell graft. The CDR3 sequence: CASQKQGARLETQYF. CDR3 DNA sequence: TGTGCCAGCCAAAAACAGGGGGCACGGTTGGAGACCCAGTACTTC.